This record covers a single T cell receptor (beta chain). V was pared by 1 base and J by 2 bases, with 6 bases between. The CDR3 has 15 residues. The germline gives CDR1 PRHDT, CDR2 FYEKMQ (reference sequence). In the study's own analysis: The assay estimated nucleated cells by amplifying reference gene primers. The table came from immunoSEQ multiplex PCR; TCRdb's copy has only in-frame clones and leaves some out. Clone size and V and J calls were adopted from that table, with D and trimming inferred from the DNA. The sample lists 200,000 to 300,000 clones, about 90% seen once, with approximately 3.3% in the top ten. The source of the sample is a study of blood T cell repertoires in COVID-19. On the study more broadly: The study drew acute and convalescent COVID-19 samples from the United States, Italy and Spain. T cells, B-cell-depleted T cells, or PBMCs supplied cDNA or gDNA.

The specimen sequenced was peripheral blood. V gene TRBV13 combines with J gene TRBJ2-6; unclear D gene. The sequence was obtained from a woman between 35 and 50 years old with acute or convalescent COVID-19. Written as DNA, the CDR3 is TGTGCCAGCAGCTTAGTTCCGGCTGGGGCCAACGTCCTGACTTTC. Encoded protein: CASSLVPAGANVLTF.